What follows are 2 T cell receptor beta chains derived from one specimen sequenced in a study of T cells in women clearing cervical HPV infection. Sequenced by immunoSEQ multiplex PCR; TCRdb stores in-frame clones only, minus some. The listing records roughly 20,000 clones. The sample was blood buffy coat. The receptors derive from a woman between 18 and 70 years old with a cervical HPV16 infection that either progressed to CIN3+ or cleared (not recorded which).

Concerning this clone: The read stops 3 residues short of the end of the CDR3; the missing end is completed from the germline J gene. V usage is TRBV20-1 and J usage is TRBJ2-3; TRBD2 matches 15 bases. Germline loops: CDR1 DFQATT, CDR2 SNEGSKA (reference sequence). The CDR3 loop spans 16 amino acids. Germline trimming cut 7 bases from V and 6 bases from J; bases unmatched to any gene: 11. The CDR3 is CSVGTSGGRVSDTQYF. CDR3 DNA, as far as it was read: TGCAGTGTGGGGACTAGCGGGGGGAGGGTTTCGGATACG.

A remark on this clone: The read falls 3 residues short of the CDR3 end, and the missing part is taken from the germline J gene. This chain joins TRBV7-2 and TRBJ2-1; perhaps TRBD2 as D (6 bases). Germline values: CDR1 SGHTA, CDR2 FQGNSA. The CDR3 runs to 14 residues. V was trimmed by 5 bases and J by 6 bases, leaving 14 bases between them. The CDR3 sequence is CASSPPLASNEQFF. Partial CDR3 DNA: TGTGCCAGCAGCCCGCCCCTAGCGAGCAATGAG.